Listed here is a single TCR beta chain. Its antigen remains unidentified. This specimen comes from a study of OX40 agonist ivuxolimab in advanced cancers. At baseline, cycle 4 day 1, and cycle 7 day 1, blood was sampled. Clones were read by immunoSEQ multiplex PCR, and TCRdb kept only the in-frame ones, dropping some. The table lists 60,000 to 95,000 clones, 85% of them singletons, with roughly 0.7% in the top ten. Findings and limits, study-wide: CD4+ and CD8+ T cells in blood underwent clonal expansion by week 6 at 0.1 to 3.0 mg/kg.

Germline V gene sequence: CDR1 SEHNR, CDR2 FQNEAQ (reference sequence). The CDR3 has 16 amino acids. The V segment lost 1 base and the J segment 3 bases; nucleotides outside the gene matches: 4. The genes are TRBV7-9 and TRBJ2-1, with 9 bases identical to TRBD1. This sequence originates from an adult with an advanced solid tumor such as melanoma, head and neck, liver or kidney cancer. Source: CD4+ or CD8+ T cells sorted from blood, taken in a trial of the OX40 agonist ivuxolimab. The CDR3 loop is CASSLEATGGYNEQFF. In nucleotides, the CDR3 is TGTGCCAGCAGCTTAGAAGCGACAGGGGGCTACAATGAGCAGTTCTTC.